This T cell receptor beta chain stems from a study of T cells in tuberculosis. Study information: CD1B tetramers identified T cells specific for mycobacterial lipid GMM.

Points on this clone: Its antigen is currently unknown.

Study-level findings and limits: Classification accuracy was 80% to 90% (AUROC around 0.9) with the GMM-specific repertoire. Active tuberculosis alpha repertoires lay closer to GMM-specific TCRs than controls'.

Unsorted cryopreserved PBMC were sequenced, averaging around 99,000 T cells per clinical donor. The protocol was immunoSEQ multiplex PCR, while the TCRdb copy is restricted to in-frame clones and leaves out a portion. This repertoire shows 25,000 to 35,000 clones, 90% to 95% found once; its top ten account for over 4.5%. Germline CDR1 reads MNHEY; CDR2 reads SMNVEV (reference sequence). With V trimmed by 5 bases and J by 0 bases, 5 bases remained unmatched. The CDR3 runs 17 residues. The sequence was collected from a donor aged 5-35 years with latent tuberculosis or without tuberculosis infection. V and J are TRBV27 and TRBJ2-7, with 15 bases matching TRBD2. The sample was PBMCs. CDR3 in DNA: TGTGCCAGCAGTATCGGACTAGCGGGGGGGAGCTCCTACGAGCAGTACTTC. It encodes CASSIGLAGGSSYEQYF.